Listed below are T cell receptor beta chains from one sample, sequenced in a study of T cell responses to AZD1222 COVID-19 vaccine. Profiled with immunoSEQ multiplex PCR; TCRdb holds only in-frame clones, not every one. In the table there are about 99,000 clones, roughly 88% of which are singletons. The sample was peripheral blood, taken on day 0 of AZD1222 vaccination. Source of these receptors: an adult in good health. The CDR3 runs from the conserved cysteine through the conserved F or W. A D gene is named only where the DNA matches it firmly. Some rows have no size entry. The others give once, few or many, or a class for an expanded clone.

v_gene	len	abundance	d_gene	j_gene	CDR3nt	CDR3aa
TRBV28	16	few	TRBD2	TRBJ2-7	TGTGCCAGCAGTTCCTCCTCGGCGGGAGTATTGTACGAGCAGTACTTC	CASSSSSAGVLYEQYF
TRBV7-6	11	.	.	TRBJ2-1	TGTGCCAGCAGCCTAGCTAATGAGCAGTTCTTC	CASSLANEQFF
TRBV19	15	.	.	TRBJ1-3	TGTGCCAGTAGTATTCTGGGCGTAACTGGAAACACCATATATTTT	CASSILGVTGNTIYF
TRBV7-8	15	.	.	TRBJ2-3	TGTGCCAGCAGCTTCCGGACAGTTAGCACAGATACGCAGTATTTT	CASSFRTVSTDTQYF
TRBV3-1/TRBV3-2	14	.	.	TRBJ1-3	TGTGCCAGCAGTCGTACAGGCCTTGGCAACACCATATATTTT	CASSRTGLGNTIYF
TRBV6-2/TRBV6-3	14	.	TRBD1	TRBJ1-1	TGTGCCAGCAGTTATTTACCAGGGGGCACTGAAGCTTTCTTT	CASSYLPGGTEAFF
TRBV19	14	.	.	TRBJ1-4	TGTGCCAGTAGCATTAGACCAACTAATGAAAAACTGTTTTTT	CASSIRPTNEKLFF
TRBV2	16	.	TRBD2	TRBJ2-1	TGTGCCAGCAGGCGGACTAGCGGGAGGTCGTACAATGAGCAGTTCTTC	CASRRTSGRSYNEQFF
TRBV3-1/TRBV3-2	14	.	.	TRBJ2-5	TGTGCCAGCAGCCAAGATCCCGGGCAAGAGACCCAGTACTTC	CASSQDPGQETQYF
TRBV29-1	13	.	TRBD1	TRBJ1-2	TGCAGCGTTCGACAGGGGTACGGCTATGGCTACACCTTC	CSVRQGYGYGYTF
TRBV21-1	17	.	.	TRBJ2-1	TGTGCCAGCAGCAAGACTTCTGGCGGGAGAATCGGCGGTGAGCAGTTCTTC	CASSKTSGGRIGGEQFF
TRBV3-1/TRBV3-2	19	.	TRBD2	TRBJ2-7	TGTGCCAGCAGCCAAACCAAAGGGACTAGCGGGAGCCACACCTACGAGCAGTACTTC	CASSQTKGTSGSHTYEQYF
TRBV18	14	.	TRBD1	TRBJ2-7	TGTGCCAGCTCAGCGGGACAGGCCTCCTACGAGCAGTACTTC	CASSAGQASYEQYF
TRBV6-5	12	.	TRBD1	TRBJ2-1	TGTGCCACCACACAGGGGGCTGGTGAGCAGTTCTTC	CATTQGAGEQFF
TRBV7-9	13	.	.	TRBJ1-1	TGTGCCAGCAGTTTGGAGGGGCGAGGGGAAGCTTTCTTT	CASSLEGRGEAFF
TRBV7-2	13	.	TRBD2	TRBJ2-7	TGTGCCAGCAGCTCGGGACTAGGGAAAGAGCAGTACTTC	CASSSGLGKEQYF
TRBV30	12	.	.	TRBJ1-1	TGTGCCTGGATATCATCGATCAGTGAAGCTTTCTTT	CAWISSISEAFF
TRBV18	13	.	.	TRBJ1-1	TGTGCCAGCTACCCAGACAGTTTGACTGAAGCTTTCTTT	CASYPDSLTEAFF
TRBV12-3/TRBV12-4	12	few	.	TRBJ1-1	TGTGCCAGCAGTTTTCTGAACACTGAAGCTTTCTTT	CASSFLNTEAFF
TRBV7-2	13	.	.	TRBJ1-3	TGTGCCACCCGGGAGGGATCTGGAAACACCATATATTTT	CATREGSGNTIYF
TRBV4-1	13	.	.	TRBJ1-5	TGCGCCAGCAGCCAGGGTGAGGACCAGCCCCAGCATTTT	CASSQGEDQPQHF
TRBV7-8	14	.	.	TRBJ2-1	TGTGCCAGCAGCTTAGCGGGGACGTACAATGAGCAGTTCTTC	CASSLAGTYNEQFF
TRBV7-7	15	.	.	TRBJ2-7	TGTGCTAGCAGCCCGAGGGGGGGACTGACCTACGAGCAGTACTTC	CASSPRGGLTYEQYF
TRBV28	16	once	.	TRBJ2-1	TGTGCCAGCAGTTTCCCCACCCCTAGGACCTACAATGAGCAGTTCTTC	CASSFPTPRTYNEQFF
TRBV11-2	12	.	.	TRBJ1-6	TGTGCCAGCAGGAGTCCAGGGTCACCCCTCCACTTT	CASRSPGSPLHF
TRBV3-1/TRBV3-2	15	.	TRBD1	TRBJ1-4	TGTGCCAGCAGCCCGGGACAGCCGACTAATGAAAAACTGTTTTTT	CASSPGQPTNEKLFF
TRBV5-1	16	.	TRBD1	TRBJ1-1	TGCGCCAGCAGCTCCTCCGTTGGGACAGGGGCCGCTGAAGCTTTCTTT	CASSSSVGTGAAEAFF
TRBV7-8	15	once	TRBD2	TRBJ2-7	TGTGCCAGCAGCTTCTCAGGGACTAGCGGGCGCGAGCAGTACTTC	CASSFSGTSGREQYF
TRBV4-3	15	few	TRBD2	TRBJ2-1	TGCGCCAGCAGCCAGCCTAGCGGGGGGAGGAATGAGCAGTTCTTC	CASSQPSGGRNEQFF
TRBV25-1	13	.	.	TRBJ1-1	TGTGCCAGCAGCAACACAGGGCTCACTGAAGCTTTCTTT	CASSNTGLTEAFF
TRBV18	15	.	TRBD1	TRBJ1-1	TGTGCCAGCTCACCAACGACAGGGGCCAACACTGAAGCTTTCTTT	CASSPTTGANTEAFF
TRBV10-2	14	.	.	TRBJ1-4	TGCGCCAGCAACCTCAGGGGTACTAATGAAAAACTGTTTTTT	CASNLRGTNEKLFF
TRBV6-1	13	.	TRBD1	TRBJ1-2	TGTGCCAGCAGTGAGGGACAGTCATATGGCTACACCTTC	CASSEGQSYGYTF
TRBV7-2	16	.	TRBD2	TRBJ2-7	TGTGCCAGCAGCTTACTTCTAGCGGGGGGGCGTGACGAGCAGTACTTC	CASSLLLAGGRDEQYF
TRBV9	17	.	.	TRBJ1-4	TGTGCCAGCAGCGTAGAATCGGGGCAGATTGGCCATGAAAAACTGTTTTTT	CASSVESGQIGHEKLFF
TRBV15	15	.	.	TRBJ1-5	TGTGCCACCAGCAGTGGCGGGGGCAAGAATCAGCCCCAGCATTTT	CATSSGGGKNQPQHF
TRBV19	14	.	.	TRBJ2-3	TGTGCCAGTAGTCCCCGGGGTTTCACAGATACGCAGTATTTT	CASSPRGFTDTQYF
TRBV7-9	14	.	TRBD1	TRBJ1-1	TGTGCCAGCAGCTTAGCAGGGGGCCGCACTGAAGCTTTCTTT	CASSLAGGRTEAFF
TRBV9	16	few	TRBD1	TRBJ1-5	TGTGCCAGCAGCGCCGGACAGGGGTATCCCAATCAGCCCCAGCATTTT	CASSAGQGYPNQPQHF
TRBV10-1	11	.	.	TRBJ2-7	TGCGCCTCCGGCCGCCGGGGGATAATGCACTTC	CASGRRGIMHF
TRBV3-1/TRBV3-2	17	.	TRBD1	TRBJ1-2	TGTGCCAGCAGCCCCGTAATTTTGACAGGGTGGGGCTATGGCTACACCTTC	CASSPVILTGWGYGYTF
TRBV10-3	16	once	TRBD1	TRBJ1-2	TGTGCCATCAGTGAGTCCTTTGGACAGGCTAACTATGGCTACACCTTC	CAISESFGQANYGYTF
TRBV12-5	17	few	.	TRBJ1-2	TGTGCTAGTGACACCTGGGGACCGATTCGAGCTAACTATGGCTACACCTTC	CASDTWGPIRANYGYTF
TRBV7-9	15	.	TRBD1	TRBJ1-5	TGTGCCAGCAGCCCCGGGACAGGGGCTCGAGGGCCCCAGCATTTT	CASSPGTGARGPQHF
TRBV28	12	.	TRBD1	TRBJ2-7	TGTGCCAGCAGGACGGACAGGTACGAGCAGTACTTC	CASRTDRYEQYF
TRBV6-6	12	.	.	TRBJ1-5	TGTGCCAGCAGGCAGGGGAATCAGCCCCAGCATTTT	CASRQGNQPQHF
TRBV3-1/TRBV3-2	15	.	TRBD1	TRBJ1-6	TGTGCCAGCAGCCAAGAGGACAGGGGGCAAACACCCCTCCACTTT	CASSQEDRGQTPLHF
TRBV20-1	10	.	.	TRBJ2-3	TGCAGTGGAGGCACAGATACGCAGTATTTT	CSGGTDTQYF
TRBV10-1	13	.	.	TRBJ2-5	TGCGCCAGCAGTGTGTTGGCAGGAGAGACCCAGTACTTC	CASSVLAGETQYF
TRBV7-8	14	.	TRBD1	TRBJ1-2	TGTGCCAGCAGCTCACAGGGGGCGGGCTATGGCTACACCTTC	CASSSQGAGYGYTF
TRBV4-1	14	.	TRBD1	TRBJ2-7	TGCGCCAGCAGCGGAACAGGACAGGTGGGCGAGCAGTACTTC	CASSGTGQVGEQYF
TRBV10-3	15	.	TRBD1	TRBJ2-6	TGTGCCGCCAGGACAGGGGGAACTGGGGCCAACGTCCTGACTTTC	CAARTGGTGANVLTF
TRBV3-1/TRBV3-2	16	.	.	TRBJ2-1	TGTGCCAGCACCCCCCTCCTCGGGGGCAGGTACAATGAGCAGTTCTTC	CASTPLLGGRYNEQFF
TRBV7-2	15	.	.	TRBJ1-3	TGTGCCAGCAGCCCCATCACCAGCTCTGGAAACACCATATATTTT	CASSPITSSGNTIYF
TRBV10-3	17	.	TRBD1	TRBJ1-3	TGTGCCATCAGTGGATTGACAGGGAGCGTTTCTGGAAACACCATATATTTT	CAISGLTGSVSGNTIYF
TRBV30	15	.	TRBD1	TRBJ1-6	TGTGCCTGGAGTCTACTTACAGGGGGAGGATCACCCCTCCACTTT	CAWSLLTGGGSPLHF
TRBV3-1/TRBV3-2	15	.	.	TRBJ1-4	TGTGCCAGCAGCCATCACGGGACAACTAATGAAAAACTGTTTTTT	CASSHHGTTNEKLFF
TRBV28	14	.	TRBD1	TRBJ1-5	TGTGCCAGCAGCCCGGGACAGAGTGGGCAGCCCCAGCATTTT	CASSPGQSGQPQHF
TRBV29-1	14	.	TRBD2	TRBJ2-3	TGCAGCGTAGGACTAGCGGGGGTCACAGATACGCAGTATTTT	CSVGLAGVTDTQYF